What follows are 24 T cell receptor beta chains derived from one specimen sequenced in a study of cytomegalovirus exposure and HLA in healthy donors. PCR employed 60 Vbeta and 13 Jbeta primers. Measured with immunoSEQ multiplex PCR; TCRdb has only the in-frame clones, and not every one. Among 150,000 to 200,000 clones listed, 75% were seen once. Sequences were obtained from PBMCs. The receptors derive from a woman in her thirties or forties in good health and CMV-seropositive.

The V call is TRBV10-2, the J call TRBJ1-3; D not resolved. The V end lost 3 bases, the J end lost 5 bases, and 11 bases lay between the germline ends. The CDR3 covers 14 residues. CDR1 is WSHSY, CDR2 SAAADI, per germline. The CDR3 protein is CASSDEGERNTIYF. DNA of the CDR3: TGCGCCAGCAGTGATGAAGGAGAGAGAAACACCATATATTTT.

V usage is TRBV7-2 and J usage is TRBJ2-3; D might be TRBD2 (6 bases). CDR3 length: 14 amino acids. The germline V and J ends were trimmed by 5 bases and 1 base, with 10 bases remaining between them. Germline CDR1 SGHTA, CDR2 FQGNSA. This CDR3 is CASSQGLRTDTQYF. CDR3 sequence (DNA): TGTGCCAGCAGCCAAGGACTACGCACAGATACGCAGTATTTT.

The chain links TRBV28 to TRBJ1-1; D may be TRBD1 (6 bases). There are 15 residues in the CDR3. Trimming took 10 bases from V and 1 from J, leaving 19 bases between them. Germline-derived CDR1 and CDR2 are MDHEN and SYDVKM. The CDR3 DNA follows: TGTGCCACCATCAACGGGGGGCGCGGGAACACTGAAGCTTTCTTT. Translation gives CATINGGRGNTEAFF.

The chain recombines TRBV27 with TRBJ2-1; D gene ambiguous. V was trimmed by 5 bases and J by 3 bases, leaving 8 bases between them. Germline V gives CDR1 MNHEY, CDR2 SMNVEV (reference sequence). The CDR3 loop spans 13 amino acids. CDR3 in DNA: TGTGCCAGCAGTCTAGTACGCTACAATGAGCAGTTCTTC. The encoded protein is CASSLVRYNEQFF.

This chain uses TRBV28 with TRBJ1-2; the D gene is possibly TRBD1 (5 bases). Germline loops: CDR1 MDHEN, CDR2 SYDVKM. V lost 5 bases to trimming and J lost 8 bases, with 21 bases between them. This CDR3 has 15 amino acids. CDR3 bases: TGTGCCAGCAGTCTCAAGGGGAGGGCTGGGCGCGGCTACACCTTC. Its translation: CASSLKGRAGRGYTF.

The V call is TRBV15, the J call TRBJ2-3; the match to TRBD2 covers 12 bases. The CDR3 runs 16 residues. V shed 6 bases, J shed 7 bases, and the junction held 11 bases outside the gene matches. Germline V gene sequence: CDR1 LNHNV, CDR2 YYDKDF (reference sequence). CDR3 loop: CATSAAGTSGRHTQYF. Written as DNA, the CDR3 is TGTGCCACCAGTGCTGCAGGGACTAGCGGGCGTCATACGCAGTATTTT.

This chain uses TRBV2 with TRBJ2-3; no definite D call. The CDR3 is made up of 13 amino acids. Per the germline V gene, CDR1 is SNHLY and CDR2 is FYNNEI. V was pared by 3 bases and J by 2 bases, with 6 bases between. The CDR3: CASSDTDTDTQYF. Written as DNA, the CDR3 is TGTGCCAGCAGTGATACAGACACAGATACGCAGTATTTT.

The rearrangement uses TRBV25-1 and TRBJ1-1; 8 nucleotides match TRBD1. Trimming cost V 5 bases and J 1 base; bases outside gene matches: 9. The germline V gene encodes CDR1 MGHDK and CDR2 SYGVNS. The CDR3 spans 16 residues. CDR3 in DNA: TGTGCCAGCAGTCGTACGGGACAGGCTGCGAACACTGAAGCTTTCTTT. This encodes CASSRTGQAANTEAFF. Based on the CDR3 plus reference TRBV25-1 and TRBJ1-1, the full variable domain is EADIYQTPRYLVIGTGKKITLECSQTMGHDKMYWYQQDPGMELHLIHYSYGVNSTEKGDLSSESTVSRIRTEHFPLTLESARPSHTSQYLCASSRTGQAANTEAFFGQGTRLTVV.

This clone was seen only once. The chain links TRBV19 to TRBJ2-1, with 10 nucleotides matching TRBD2. The CDR3 sequence is 16 residues long. Losses at the gene ends were 7 bases for V and 1 base for J; bases not matched to a gene: 7. Looked up from germline, CDR1 is LNHDA and CDR2 is SQIVND (reference sequence). In nucleotides, the CDR3 is TGTGCCAGTAAACCTAGCGGGAGTGCTTCCTACAATGAGCAGTTCTTC. Protein: CASKPSGSASYNEQFF.

The rearrangement links TRBV4-1 to TRBJ1-2; no reliable D call. CDR1 is MGHRA and CDR2 is YSYEKL in the germline V gene. The CDR3 contains 15 residues. V lost 0 bases to trimming and J lost 4 bases, with 12 bases between them. Here the CDR3 reads CASSQDLLQLYGYTF. The CDR3 nucleotides are TGCGCCAGCAGCCAAGATCTATTACAGCTCTATGGCTACACCTTC.

This clone appeared a few times. This may stem from a read error, because a much larger clone lies one nucleotide away. This chain joins TRBV5-1 and TRBJ1-1, with D maybe TRBD1 (5 bases). The germline V gene encodes CDR1 SGHRS and CDR2 YFSETQ. Trimming removed 2 bases from V and 1 base from J, with 9 bases in between. The CDR3 runs 14 residues. The CDR3 DNA sequence: TGCGCCAGCAGCTTCGCCCAGGGGAACACTGAAGCTTTCTTT. Protein: CASSFAQGNTEAFF.

This clone was seen once. This rearrangement joins TRBV29-1 to TRBJ1-3; 8 positions match TRBD1. Germline V gene sequence: CDR1 SQVTM, CDR2 ANQGSEA. The CDR3 spans 13 residues. V trimming: 6 bases; J trimming: 8 bases; junction bases outside the gene matches: 9. CDR3 sequence reads: CSVGQGDQDTIYF. The CDR3 DNA reads as TGCAGCGTCGGACAGGGAGACCAGGACACCATATATTTT. Full variable domain (rest looked up from reference TRBV29-1 and TRBJ1-3): SAVISQKPSRDICQRGTSLTIQCQVDSQVTMMFWYRQQPGQSLTLIATANQGSEATYESGFVIDKFPISRPNLTFSTLTVSNMSPEDSSIYLCSVGQGDQDTIYFGEGSWLTVV.

This chain joins TRBV15 and TRBJ2-1, with no clear D. In germline, CDR1 is LNHNV, CDR2 YYDKDF (reference sequence). The CDR3 has 16 amino acids. V dropped 0 bases and J dropped 0 bases, with 9 bases sitting between them. This CDR3 reads CATSRDRSPSYNEQFF. As DNA, the CDR3 is TGTGCCACCAGCAGAGATAGAAGTCCCTCCTACAATGAGCAGTTCTTC. Full variable domain (remainder filled in from reference TRBV15 and TRBJ2-1): DAMVIQNPRYQVTQFGKPVTLSCSQTLNHNVMYWYQQKSSQAPKLLFHYYDKDFNNEADTPDNFQSRRPNTSFCFLDIRSPGLGDTAMYLCATSRDRSPSYNEQFFGPGTRLTVL.

The chain employs TRBV4-1 and TRBJ2-7; TRBD2 might be the D (6 bases). The V end was cut by 4 bases, the J end by 6 bases, with 13 bases between. The CDR3 totals 13 residues. The germline V gene encodes CDR1 MGHRA and CDR2 YSYEKL. CDR3 amino acids: CASSPLGTAEQYF. In DNA, the CDR3 is TGCGCCAGCAGCCCCCTCGGGACTGCCGAGCAGTACTTC.

This chain uses TRBV2 with TRBJ1-5, with TRBD1 as a possible D gene (5 bases). CDR1 is SNHLY, CDR2 FYNNEI, per germline. Trimming left V 7 bases short and J 1 base short, with 17 bases between. The CDR3 extends over 16 amino acids. The CDR3 DNA follows: TGTGCCAGCAACGGGGGGGGACCGAGAAGCAATCAGCCCCAGCATTTT. Translation: CASNGGGPRSNQPQHF.

This rearrangement joins TRBV7-8 to TRBJ1-5; 7 bases are a match to TRBD1. J lost 4 bases, V lost 2 bases, and 2 bases had no gene match. This CDR3 region has 14 residues. From germline, CDR1 is SGHVS and CDR2 FQNEAQ. This CDR3 reads CASSLTRGNQPQHF. As DNA, the CDR3 is TGTGCCAGCAGCTTAACCAGGGGGAATCAGCCCCAGCATTTT. Based on the CDR3 plus reference TRBV7-8 and TRBJ1-5, the full variable domain is GAGVSQSPRYKVAKRGQDVALRCDPISGHVSLFWYQQALGQGPEFLTYFQNEAQLDKSGLPSDRFFAERPEGSVSTLKIQRTQQEDSAVYLCASSLTRGNQPQHFGDGTRLSIL.

V gene TRBV15 combines with J gene TRBJ1-2, with D unresolved. CDR1 and CDR2 (germline): LNHNV, YYDKDF (reference sequence). This CDR3 is built from 12 residues. Trimming pared 6 bases from V and 12 bases from J, leaving 17 bases between. CDR3 bases: TGTGCCACCAGGACCACTTCAGGTCCGGACACCTTC. Protein: CATRTTSGPDTF.

The chain's CDR3 is CASRTQGSEQYF. Here the CDR3 DNA reads TGCGCCAGCAGAACCCAGGGCAGCGAGCAGTACTTC. V and J are TRBV10-2 and TRBJ2-5; TRBD1 is a possible D gene (5 bases). The J call may be faulty, since TRBJ2-7 better matches the DNA end. There are 12 residues in the CDR3. Germline values: CDR1 WSHSY, CDR2 SAAADI.

In this sample, this clone turned up once. The chain has TRBV14 and TRBJ2-1; 7 bases agree with TRBD1. V trimming: 1 base; J trimming: 4 bases; junction bases outside the gene matches: 10. The germline V gene encodes CDR1 SGHDN and CDR2 FVKESK. CDR3 length: 17 amino acids. For the CDR3, the DNA is TGTGCCAGCAGCCAAGGAAAGCCGGGACAGCGATACAATGAGCAGTTCTTC. Residues: CASSQGKPGQRYNEQFF. Based on the CDR3 plus reference TRBV14 and TRBJ2-1, the full variable domain is EAGVTQFPSHSVIEKGQTVTLRCDPISGHDNLYWYRRVMGKEIKFLLHFVKESKQDESGMPNNRFLAERTGGTYSTLKVQPAELEDSGVYFCASSQGKPGQRYNEQFFGPGTRLTVL.

The chain carries TRBV5-1 and TRBJ2-3; 12 bases map to TRBD2. Per germline, CDR1 SGHRS and CDR2 YFSETQ. The CDR3 covers 16 residues. V dropped 4 bases and J dropped 4; count of bases not matched to a gene: 7. CDR3 bases: TGCGCCAGCAGCATGACTAGCGGGAGTCTGGCAGATACGCAGTATTTT. It is translated as CASSMTSGSLADTQYF.

The J gene is TRBJ2-7, the V gene TRBV5-1, with D possibly matching TRBD2 (6 bases). The CDR3 sequence is 12 residues long. Germline V CDR1 and CDR2: SGHRS, YFSETQ. V was clipped by 2 bases and J by 5 bases, with 8 bases between them. CDR3 sequence (DNA): TGCGCCAGCAGCTTTACGGGGGACGAGCAGTACTTC. Protein product: CASSFTGDEQYF.

The chain employs TRBV7-9 and TRBJ2-2; tentative D call: TRBD2 (5 bases). There are 18 residues in the CDR3. Germline CDR1 is SEHNR and CDR2 is FQNEAQ (reference sequence). V lost 8 bases to trimming and J lost 2 bases, with 24 bases between them. The chain's CDR3 is CASQAPTPVPGNTGELFF. The CDR3 DNA is TGTGCCAGCCAGGCGCCGACACCGGTCCCGGGAAACACCGGGGAGCTGTTTTTT.

This clone was observed a single time. This chain joins TRBV18 and TRBJ2-1; 8 nucleotides agree with TRBD2. Germline CDR1 KGHSH, CDR2 LQKENI. V lost 2 bases, J lost 9 bases, and 21 bases stayed unmatched. The length of the CDR3 is 19 residues. CDR3 DNA sequence: TGTGCCAGCTCACCAGTTTATCGAGTGGAACCGGGACTAGACCTTGAGCAGTTCTTC. Residues: CASSPVYRVEPGLDLEQFF.

V and J are TRBV7-2 and TRBJ1-1; a possible D gene is TRBD1 (5 bases). V was pared by 5 bases and J by 4 bases, with 23 bases between. The CDR3 covers 17 residues. In germline, CDR1 is SGHTA, CDR2 FQGNSA. The CDR3 region has the DNA TGTGCCAGCAGCCCCCTAGGTCCAGGGTTAGGAAGCACTGAAGCTTTCTTT. Protein sequence: CASSPLGPGLGSTEAFF.